What follows are 30 T cell receptor beta chains derived from one specimen sequenced in a study of cytomegalovirus exposure and HLA in healthy donors. The PCR employed 60 Vbeta primers together with 13 Jbeta primers. The data were produced by immunoSEQ multiplex PCR, yet TCRdb's version contains in-frame clones alone and is incomplete. This sample yields around 100,000 clones, of which about 7.6% are seen a single time; 2.3% belongs to the top ten. Sample: PBMCs. All receptors derive from a man aged 50-60 years in good health and CMV-seronegative.

The rearrangement joins TRBV5-5 to TRBJ2-7; D is uncertain. Trimming cost V 2 bases and J 1 base, with 4 bases left between them. The CDR3 length is 12 residues. Germline-derived CDR1 and CDR2 are SGHKS and YYEKEE (reference sequence). The CDR3 here is CASSFGSYEQYF. The CDR3 DNA reads TGTGCCAGCAGCTTCGGGTCCTACGAGCAGTACTTC.

This clone occurred a few times. The J gene is TRBJ1-2, the V gene TRBV28; TRBD1 is a possible D gene (5 bases). The CDR3 length is 14 residues. Germline CDR1 reads MDHEN; CDR2 reads SYDVKM. V lost 4 bases and J lost 2, with 11 bases in between. CDR3 coding DNA: TGTGCCAGCAGTTGGGAACGGGGGAACTATGGCTACACCTTC. Protein sequence: CASSWERGNYGYTF.

The chain carries TRBV5-1 and TRBJ1-1; TRBD1 is a possible D gene (5 bases). Germline V CDR1 and CDR2: SGHRS, YFSETQ. The V end lost 5 bases, the J end lost 5 bases, and 13 bases lay between the germline ends. The CDR3 is made up of 13 amino acids. Written as DNA, the CDR3 is TGCGCCAGCAGAGGAGCGGAGGGGACTGAAGCTTTCTTT. Amino acid sequence: CASRGAEGTEAFF.

This clone came up a few times. The chain is built from TRBV21-1 and TRBJ1-1. TRBV21-1 is a pseudogene segment. The CDR3 is made up of 14 amino acids. CDR3 coding DNA: TGTGCCAGCAGCAAACCTCAAGCGGGTGCTGAAGCTTTCTTT. Translation gives CASSKPQAGAEAFF.

This clone was seen more than once but under ten times. J is TRBJ2-7 and V is TRBV6-5; D not resolved. The germline V gene has CDR1 MNHEY and CDR2 SVGAGI. This CDR3 region has 15 residues. V was clipped by 4 bases and J by 2 bases, with 15 bases between them. The CDR3 region is CASSSQPRFPYEQYF. The CDR3 bases are TGTGCCAGCAGTTCCCAGCCCAGGTTCCCCTACGAGCAGTACTTC.

The CDR3 is CASSLAYSSRVEQFF. CDR3 nucleotides: TGTGCCAGCAGCTTGGCCTATTCGTCCCGTGTTGAGCAGTTCTTC. This chain links TRBV5-6 with TRBJ2-1; the D is unclear. Germline assignment: CDR1 SGHDT and CDR2 YYEEEE. The CDR3 runs to 15 residues. V dropped 0 bases and J dropped 9 bases, with 16 bases sitting between them.

V and J are TRBV10-2 and TRBJ1-6, with D unclear. V was pared by 2 bases and J by 11 bases, with 4 bases between. The germline V gene encodes CDR1 WSHSY and CDR2 SAAADI. This CDR3 has 11 amino acids. CDR3 DNA: TGCGCCAGCAGTGAGGGGCCACCCCTCCACTTT. It encodes CASSEGPPLHF.

This clone showed up just a few times. The chain couples TRBV14 to TRBJ2-1, with TRBD2 matching over 7 bases. The CDR3 sequence is 15 residues long. Germline-derived CDR1 and CDR2 are SGHDN and FVKESK. V was clipped by 2 bases and J by 1 base; unmatched bases: 2. CDR3 nucleotides: TGTGCCAGCAGCCAACCAGCGGGATCCTACAATGAGCAGTTCTTC. Translated: CASSQPAGSYNEQFF.

The genes are TRBV2 and TRBJ2-7; 8 bases line up with TRBD1. CDR1 is SNHLY, CDR2 FYNNEI, per germline. The V segment lost 6 bases and the J segment 0 bases; nucleotides outside the gene matches: 4. The CDR3 covers 14 residues. The CDR3 sequence: CASRGTGFSYEQYF. In nucleotides, the CDR3 is TGTGCCAGCAGAGGGACAGGCTTCTCCTACGAGCAGTACTTC.

This rearrangement joins TRBV5-4 to TRBJ2-5; 10 nucleotides agree with TRBD2. The CDR3 length is 15 residues. Losses at the gene ends were 4 bases for V and 5 bases for J; bases not matched to a gene: 8. Germline V CDR1 and CDR2: SGHNT, YYREEE (reference sequence). As DNA, the CDR3 is TGTGCCAGCAGCCCGGAGCGGGGGGGCTCGGAGACCCAGTACTTC. It specifies CASSPERGGSETQYF.

The chain combines TRBV7-6 with TRBJ2-3, with 10 bases that match TRBD2. There are 20 residues in the CDR3. Germline V lookup: CDR1 SGHVS, CDR2 FNYEAQ. V was clipped by 5 bases and J by 2 bases; unmatched bases: 19. In nucleotides, the CDR3 is TGTGCCAGCAGCACTAGGGGTCTAGCGGGAGCGCACCCAACCACAGATACGCAGTATTTT. Amino acid sequence: CASSTRGLAGAHPTTDTQYF. Filled out from reference TRBV7-6 and TRBJ2-3, the complete variable domain reads GAGVSQSPRYKVTKRGQDVALRCDPISGHVSLYWYRQALGQGPEFLTYFNYEAQQDKSGLPNDRFSAERPEGSISTLTIQRTEQRDSAMYRCASSTRGLAGAHPTTDTQYFGPGTRLTVL.

The chain employs TRBV2 and TRBJ2-3, with TRBD2 matching 8 bases. CDR3 size: 15 residues. The V segment lost 4 bases and the J segment 4 bases; nucleotides outside the gene matches: 7. Germline-derived CDR1 and CDR2 are SNHLY and FYNNEI. CDR3 amino acids: CASSGGLVSSDTQYF. CDR3 DNA: TGTGCCAGCAGTGGGGGACTAGTCTCCTCAGATACGCAGTATTTT.

This clone appeared a few times. The V gene is TRBV28, the J gene TRBJ2-7; TRBD1 agrees at 8 bases. Germline V CDR1 and CDR2: MDHEN, SYDVKM. V shed 4 bases and J 5 bases; nucleotides not matched to a gene: 7. The CDR3 spans 14 residues. CDR3 sequence reads: CASSSDREAHEQYF. CDR3 nucleotide sequence: TGTGCCAGCAGTTCGGACAGGGAAGCCCACGAGCAGTACTTC.

The chain has TRBV30 and TRBJ2-7; possible D gene TRBD2, 5 bases. This CDR3 region has 13 residues. Trimming removed 5 bases at V and 7 bases at J, with 18 bases between. Per germline, CDR1 GTSNPN and CDR2 SVGIG (reference sequence). CDR3 sequence (DNA): TGTGCCTGGTACCGCGAGGGCGAAGGGGAGCAGTACTTC. Translating it yields CAWYREGEGEQYF.

This clone appeared a few times. The rearrangement joins TRBV6-4 to TRBJ1-2; no clear D. Looked up from germline, CDR1 is MRHNA and CDR2 is SNTAGT. V was pared by 6 bases and J by 8 bases, with 19 bases between. CDR3 length equals 14 residues. The CDR3 nucleotides read TGTGCCAGCAGAAGTGACGGGAAGACCCGAGGCTACACCTTC. It translates to CASRSDGKTRGYTF.

The CDR3 region has the DNA TGTGCCAGCAGTTTCATAGCGGGGGTAAGCTCCTACGAGCAGTACTTC. Protein product: CASSFIAGVSSYEQYF. The rearrangement links TRBV27 to TRBJ2-7; TRBD2 matches 9 bases. Losses at the gene ends were 3 bases for V and 0 bases for J; bases not matched to a gene: 6. The CDR3 loop spans 16 amino acids. The germline V gene encodes CDR1 MNHEY and CDR2 SMNVEV (reference sequence).

There are a few counts of this clone. The rearrangement links TRBV7-9 to TRBJ2-7, with a tentative D call TRBD2 (7 bases). CDR1 is SEHNR and CDR2 is FQNEAQ in the germline V gene (reference sequence). This CDR3 region has 13 residues. The germline V and J ends were trimmed by 1 base and 6 bases, with 10 bases remaining between them. CDR3 amino acids: CASSLGGGSEQYF. For the CDR3, the DNA is TGTGCCAGCAGCTTAGGCGGGGGCTCCGAGCAGTACTTC.

The chain joins TRBV4-1 to TRBJ2-2; 10 nucleotides align to TRBD1. The CDR3 is 20 amino acids. Germline V gene lookup returns CDR1 MGHRA and CDR2 YSYEKL. The V segment lost 3 bases and the J segment 9 bases; nucleotides outside the gene matches: 22. The CDR3 sequence: CASSQHRKGQGIGDGRELFF. The CDR3 region has the DNA TGCGCCAGCAGCCAGCATCGAAAGGGACAGGGGATTGGGGACGGTAGGGAGCTGTTTTTT.

The J gene is TRBJ2-1, the V gene TRBV21-1; TRBD2, the table's D call, lacks a check against the DNA. TRBV21-1 is a pseudogene. This CDR3 is 18 amino acids long. CDR3 region: CASSKSPPGVSAYNEQFF. The DNA of the CDR3 is TGTGCCAGCAGCAAGTCCCCCCCGGGGGTGAGTGCCTACAATGAGCAGTTCTTC.

The rearrangement joins TRBV7-3 to TRBJ2-7; possible D gene TRBD2, 5 bases. The CDR3 contains 13 residues. Germline loops: CDR1 SGHTA, CDR2 FQGTGA. V gave up 0 bases and J gave up 6 bases, with 9 bases separating them. DNA of the CDR3: TGTGCCAGCAGCTTAACGAAAACTAGCGAGCAGTACTTC. Translated: CASSLTKTSEQYF.

This chain uses TRBV9 with TRBJ1-5; possible D gene TRBD1, 5 bases. Germline V gene data show CDR1 as SGDLS and CDR2 as YYNGEE. The CDR3 contains 15 residues. The V gene lost 0 bases and the J gene lost 5 bases, with 12 bases spanning the gap. The CDR3 is CASSVGGGEDQPQHF. The CDR3 DNA is TGTGCCAGCAGCGTAGGGGGAGGGGAGGATCAGCCCCAGCATTTT.

This clone showed up just a few times. V and J are TRBV15 and TRBJ2-7; tentative D call: TRBD1 (5 bases). Germline CDR1 reads LNHNV; CDR2 reads YYDKDF (reference sequence). With 1 base removed from V and 6 bases from J, the gap between germline ends came to 13 bases. This CDR3 region has 14 residues. CDR3 in amino acids: CATSRGDSLPEQYF. DNA of the CDR3: TGTGCCACCAGCAGAGGCGACAGTCTCCCCGAGCAGTACTTC.

This clone turned up a few times. This sequence joins TRBV6-5 and TRBJ2-7, with 9 bases that match TRBD1. Germline loops: CDR1 MNHEY, CDR2 SVGAGI. V trimming: 2 bases; J trimming: 4 bases; junction bases outside the gene matches: 3. The CDR3 has 14 residues. The CDR3 DNA follows: TGTGCCAGCAGTTACCGACAGGGGGTATACGAGCAGTACTTC. Its translation: CASSYRQGVYEQYF.

This clone occurred a few times. The chain employs TRBV11-2 and TRBJ1-4; D remains unclear. Trimming stripped 5 bases from V and 8 bases from J, with 15 bases between. The CDR3 runs 14 residues. Germline values: CDR1 SGHAT, CDR2 FQNNGV. CDR3: CASSLAEGGEKLFF. CDR3 nucleotides: TGTGCCAGCAGCCTTGCGGAGGGTGGAGAAAAACTGTTTTTT.

This clone was detected only a few times. The chain uses TRBV20-1 and TRBJ2-5, with 10 positions matching TRBD2. J was trimmed by 9 bases and V by 7 bases; bases with no gene match: 5. The CDR3 runs 11 residues. Germline CDR1 reads DFQATT; CDR2 reads SNEGSKA (reference sequence). The CDR3 nucleotides read TGCAGTGTGCAAGCGGGAGGGCCCCAGTACTTC. Its translation: CSVQAGGPQYF.

This clone was seen only a few times. The J gene is TRBJ1-1, the V gene TRBV6-5, with TRBD1 matching 9 bases. Germline CDR1 reads MNHEY; CDR2 reads SVGAGI. Trimming cost V 5 bases and J 3 bases; bases outside gene matches: 7. This CDR3 has 15 residues. The CDR3, as DNA: TGTGCCAGCAGTGGCGGGACAGGGTCTTACACTGAAGCTTTCTTT. It specifies CASSGGTGSYTEAFF.

J is TRBJ1-3 and V is TRBV5-6, with D perhaps matching TRBD1 (5 bases). The length of the CDR3 is 16 residues. Germline CDR1 is SGHDT and CDR2 is YYEEEE. V lost 4 bases and J 2 bases, leaving 16 bases between the germline ends. The CDR3 here is CASSGRRAGPGNTIYF. CDR3 coding DNA: TGTGCCAGCAGCGGTCGGAGGGCGGGGCCTGGAAACACCATATATTTT.

This chain uses TRBV30 with TRBJ2-3, with TRBD2 matching 8 bases. V was clipped by 4 bases and J by 6 bases; unmatched bases: 12. CDR1 and CDR2 from the germline V gene are GTSNPN and SVGIG (reference sequence). The CDR3 totals 15 residues. The DNA for the CDR3 is TGTGCCTGGACGCGGGACCAGCGGGAGAAGGATACGCAGTATTTT. Translation gives CAWTRDQREKDTQYF.

The V gene is TRBV14, the J gene TRBJ1-1; D is undetermined. Germline CDR1 reads SGHDN; CDR2 reads FVKESK. The germline V and J ends were trimmed by 4 bases and 7 bases, with 7 bases remaining between them. The CDR3 is made up of 11 amino acids. The CDR3 coding sequence is TGTGCCAGCAGCCTTCAGGTTGAAGCTTTCTTT. The encoded protein is CASSLQVEAFF. The variable domain in full, completed from reference TRBV14 and TRBJ1-1, reads EAGVTQFPSHSVIEKGQTVTLRCDPISGHDNLYWYRRVMGKEIKFLLHFVKESKQDESGMPNNRFLAERTGGTYSTLKVQPAELEDSGVYFCASSLQVEAFFGQGTRLTVV.

This clone was observed a handful of times. V and J are TRBV11-2 and TRBJ2-3; 11 nucleotides match TRBD1. V gave up 3 bases and J gave up 6 bases; unmatched junction bases: 5. The CDR3 sequence is 15 residues long. CDR1 and CDR2 (germline): SGHAT, FQNNGV. DNA for the CDR3: TGTGCCAGCAGCTTCGGGACAGGGGGTTGGGATACGCAGTATTTT. It translates to CASSFGTGGWDTQYF.